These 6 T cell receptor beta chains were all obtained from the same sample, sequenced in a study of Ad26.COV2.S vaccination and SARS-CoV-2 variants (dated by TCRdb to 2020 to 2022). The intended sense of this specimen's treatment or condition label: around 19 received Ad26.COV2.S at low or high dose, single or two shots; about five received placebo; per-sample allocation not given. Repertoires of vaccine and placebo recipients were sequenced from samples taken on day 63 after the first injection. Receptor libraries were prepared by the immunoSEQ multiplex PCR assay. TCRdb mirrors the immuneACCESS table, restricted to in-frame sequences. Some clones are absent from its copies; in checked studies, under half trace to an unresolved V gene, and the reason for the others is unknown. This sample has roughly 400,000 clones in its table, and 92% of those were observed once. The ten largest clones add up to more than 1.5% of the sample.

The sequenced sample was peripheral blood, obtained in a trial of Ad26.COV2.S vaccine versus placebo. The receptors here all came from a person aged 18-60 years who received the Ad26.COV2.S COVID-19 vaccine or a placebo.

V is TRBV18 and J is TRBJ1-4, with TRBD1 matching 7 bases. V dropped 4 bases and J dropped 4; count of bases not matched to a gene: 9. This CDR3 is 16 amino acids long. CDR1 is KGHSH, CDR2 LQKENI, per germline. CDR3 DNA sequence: TGTGCCAGCTCACGGACTCAGGGGGGTAATAATGAAAAACTGTTTTTT. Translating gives CASSRTQGGNNEKLFF.

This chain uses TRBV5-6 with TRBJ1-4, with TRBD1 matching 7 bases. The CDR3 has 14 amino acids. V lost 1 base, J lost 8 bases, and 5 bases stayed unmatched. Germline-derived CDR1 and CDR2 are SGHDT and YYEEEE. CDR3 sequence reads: CASSLTGVEEKLFF. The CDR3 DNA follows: TGTGCCAGCAGCTTGACAGGGGTGGAGGAAAAACTGTTTTTT.

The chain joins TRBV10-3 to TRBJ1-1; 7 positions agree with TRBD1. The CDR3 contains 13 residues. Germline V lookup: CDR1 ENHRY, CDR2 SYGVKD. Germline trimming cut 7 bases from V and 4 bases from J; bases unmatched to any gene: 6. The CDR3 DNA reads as TGTGCCATCAACGAGGGGGCCCCCACTGAAGCTTTCTTT. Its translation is CAINEGAPTEAFF.

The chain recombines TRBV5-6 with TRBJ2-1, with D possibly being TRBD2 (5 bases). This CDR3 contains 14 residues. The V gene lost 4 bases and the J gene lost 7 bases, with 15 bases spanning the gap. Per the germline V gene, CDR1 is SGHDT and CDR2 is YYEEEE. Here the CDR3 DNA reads TGTGCCAGCAGCGCACGGACTGGAGTTAATGAGCAGTTCTTC. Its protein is CASSARTGVNEQFF.

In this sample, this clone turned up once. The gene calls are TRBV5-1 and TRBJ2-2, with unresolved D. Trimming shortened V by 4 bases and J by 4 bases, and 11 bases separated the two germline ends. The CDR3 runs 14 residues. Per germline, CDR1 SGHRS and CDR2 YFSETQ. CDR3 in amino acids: CASSQSPATGELFF. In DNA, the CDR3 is TGCGCCAGCAGCCAGTCACCAGCCACCGGGGAGCTGTTTTTT.

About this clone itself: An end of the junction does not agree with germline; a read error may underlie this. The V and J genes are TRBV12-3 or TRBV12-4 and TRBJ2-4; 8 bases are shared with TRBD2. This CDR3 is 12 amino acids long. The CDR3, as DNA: TGTGCCAGCAGTCCCAGCGGGGGAGCCCAGGGTTTC. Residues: CASSPSGGAQGF.